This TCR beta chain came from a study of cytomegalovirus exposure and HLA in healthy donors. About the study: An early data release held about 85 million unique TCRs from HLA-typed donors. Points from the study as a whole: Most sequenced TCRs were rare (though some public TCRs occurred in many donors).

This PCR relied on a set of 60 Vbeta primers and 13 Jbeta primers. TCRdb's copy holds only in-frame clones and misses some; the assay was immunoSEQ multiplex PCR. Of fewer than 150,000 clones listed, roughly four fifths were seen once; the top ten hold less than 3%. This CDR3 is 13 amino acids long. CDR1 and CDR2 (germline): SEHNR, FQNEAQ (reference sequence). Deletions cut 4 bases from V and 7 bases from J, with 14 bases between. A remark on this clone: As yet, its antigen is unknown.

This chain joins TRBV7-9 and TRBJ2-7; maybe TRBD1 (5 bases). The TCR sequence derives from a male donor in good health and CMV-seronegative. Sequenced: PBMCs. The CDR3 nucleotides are TGTGCCAGCAGCTACACAGGAAACTTGGAGCAGTACTTC. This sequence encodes CASSYTGNLEQYF.